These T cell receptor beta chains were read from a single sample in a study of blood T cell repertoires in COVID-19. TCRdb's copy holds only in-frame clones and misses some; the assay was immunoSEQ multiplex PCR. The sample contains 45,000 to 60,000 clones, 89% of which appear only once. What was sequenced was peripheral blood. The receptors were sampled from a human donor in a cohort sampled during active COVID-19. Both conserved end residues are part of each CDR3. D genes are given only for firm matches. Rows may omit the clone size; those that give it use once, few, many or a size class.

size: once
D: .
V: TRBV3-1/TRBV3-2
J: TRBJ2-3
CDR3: CASSQGGKGLGDTQYF
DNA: TGTGCCAGCAGCCAAGGGGGAAAGGGGTTAGGAGATACGCAGTATTTT

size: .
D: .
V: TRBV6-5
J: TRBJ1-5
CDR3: CASGTYNQPQHF
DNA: TGTGCCAGCGGGACTTACAATCAGCCCCAGCATTTT

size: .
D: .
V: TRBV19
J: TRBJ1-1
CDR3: CASSTGDDTEAFF
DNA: TGTGCCAGTAGTACAGGGGACGACACTGAAGCTTTCTTT

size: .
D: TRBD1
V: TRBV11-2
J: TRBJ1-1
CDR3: CASARDRDTEAFF
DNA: TGTGCCAGCGCCCGGGACAGGGACACTGAAGCTTTCTTT

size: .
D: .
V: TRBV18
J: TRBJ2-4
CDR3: CASSPLRGAKNIQYF
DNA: TGTGCCAGCTCACCTCTCAGGGGAGCCAAAAACATTCAGTACTTC

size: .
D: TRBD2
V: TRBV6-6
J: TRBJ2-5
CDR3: CASTPGGGRRETQYF
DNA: TGTGCCAGCACCCCCGGGGGCGGGAGGAGGGAGACCCAGTACTTC

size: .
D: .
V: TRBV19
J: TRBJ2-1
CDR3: CASSIIWGREQFF
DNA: TGTGCCAGTAGTATTATCTGGGGGCGGGAGCAGTTCTTC

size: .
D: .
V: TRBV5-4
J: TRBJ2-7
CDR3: CASSLAGRGADYEQYF
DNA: TGTGCCAGCAGCTTGGCCGGACGGGGGGCCGACTACGAGCAGTACTTC

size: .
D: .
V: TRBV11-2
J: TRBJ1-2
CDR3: CASSPGQGGYTF
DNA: TGTGCCAGCAGCCCAGGACAAGGTGGCTACACCTTC

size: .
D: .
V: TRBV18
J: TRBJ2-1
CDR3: CASSPPGQYNEQFF
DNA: TGTGCCAGCTCACCCCCGGGACAATACAATGAGCAGTTCTTC

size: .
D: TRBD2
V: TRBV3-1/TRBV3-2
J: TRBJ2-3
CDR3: CASSPLTSGTVTQYF
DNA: TGTGCCAGCAGCCCGCTCACTAGCGGGACTGTTACGCAGTATTTT

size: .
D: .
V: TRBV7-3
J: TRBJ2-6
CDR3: CASSLVGASSGANVLTF
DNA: TGTGCCAGCAGCTTAGTGGGCGCCAGCTCTGGGGCCAACGTCCTGACTTTC

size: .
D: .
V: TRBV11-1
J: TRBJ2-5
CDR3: CASSLEQGKYQETQYF
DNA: TGTGCCAGCAGCTTGGAACAGGGCAAGTACCAAGAGACCCAGTACTTC

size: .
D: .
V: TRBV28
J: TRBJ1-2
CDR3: CASKNSGYYGYTF
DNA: TGTGCCAGCAAAAACTCAGGGTACTATGGCTACACCTTC

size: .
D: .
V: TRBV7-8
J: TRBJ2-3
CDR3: CASSLIRGTSTDTQYF
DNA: TGTGCCAGCAGCCTCATCAGGGGGACTAGCACAGATACGCAGTATTTT

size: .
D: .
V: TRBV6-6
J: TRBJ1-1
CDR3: CASTDREAFF
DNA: TGTGCCAGCACAGACAGGGAAGCTTTCTTT

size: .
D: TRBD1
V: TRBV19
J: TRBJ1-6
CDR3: CASSKSGTGGPGHSPLHF
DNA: TGTGCCAGTAGTAAATCCGGGACAGGGGGCCCCGGTCATTCACCCCTCCACTTT

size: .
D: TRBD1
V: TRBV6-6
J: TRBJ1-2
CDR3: CASSTGGVNYGYTF
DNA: TGTGCCAGCAGTACAGGGGGGGTTAACTATGGCTACACCTTC

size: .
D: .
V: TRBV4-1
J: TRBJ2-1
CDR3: CASSQAGGLMDEQFF
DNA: TGCGCCAGCAGCCAAGCTGGAGGACTAATGGATGAGCAGTTCTTC

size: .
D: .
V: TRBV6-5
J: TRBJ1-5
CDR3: CASKPPGGSDQPQHF
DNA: TGTGCCAGCAAGCCCCCGGGTGGGTCGGATCAGCCCCAGCATTTT

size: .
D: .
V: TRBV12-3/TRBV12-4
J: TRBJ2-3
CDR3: CASSFYPDTQYF
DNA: TGTGCCAGCAGTTTCTATCCAGATACGCAGTATTTT

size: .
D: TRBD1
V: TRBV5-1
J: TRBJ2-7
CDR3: CASSLGQGAHEQYF
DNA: TGCGCCAGCAGCTTGGGACAGGGAGCGCACGAGCAGTACTTC